This T cell receptor beta chain was profiled in a study of T cells in Graves' hyperthyroidism and ophthalmopathy. General study results and limits: Blood samples included most of the expanded thyroid clonotypes exceeding 0.001.

Trimming cost V 8 bases and J 2 bases; bases outside gene matches: 8. CDR1 KGHDR and CDR2 SFDVKD come from the germline V gene. The CDR3 totals 15 residues. This clonotype was seen more than once but under ten times. Antigen unknown. Researchers took RNA transcripts and amplified the TCR beta CDR3 regions from them. The study used the HTBI primer set for a first-round RT-PCR of the TCR CDR3. MiXCR, applied by TCRdb to the multiplex PCR reads, yields one record per CDR3 protein. The repertoire has about 460,000 distinct CDR3 sequences, about 22% of them found once; the top ten carry 45% to 55%. Active moderate-to-severe ophthalmopathy, Clinical Activity Score at least 3, NOSPECS at least 4, under 3 months' duration. The authors obtained PBMCs from more than 9.5 ml of fresh peripheral blood.

Sequenced material: blood. This chain joins TRBV24-1 and TRBJ2-7, with 10 bases lining up with TRBD1. The source of this sequence is a woman in her seventies with Graves' ophthalmopathy. CDR3 sequence reads: CATTKDRGRTYEQYF. CDR3 bases: TGTGCCACCACCAAAGACAGGGGGCGTACCTACGAGCAGTACTTC.